The rows below give T cell receptor beta chains drawn from one sample of a study of blood T cells in healthy people across ages. TCRdb independently ran MiXCR on the 5' RACE reads; one entry per CDR3 protein. Here the sample spans about 930,000 distinct CDR3 sequences, almost 30% being singletons. This sample also appeared in a second study, on T cells of mothers and their children.

The specimen sequenced was blood. The receptors were gathered from a woman in her forties in good health. CDR3s include the opening cysteine and the closing phenylalanine or tryptophan. The order of the fields is V gene, J gene, clone size, D gene, CDR3 protein, CDR3 DNA. A D gene is named only where the DNA matches it firmly. The size of a clone is reported for some rows only, either as once, few or many, or as a class for expanded clones.

V gene: TRBV20-1; J gene: TRBJ2-3; clone size: many; D gene: TRBD2; CDR3 protein: CSARRGGTDTQYF; CDR3 DNA: TGCAGCGCTAGGCGGGGGGGCACAGATACGCAGTATTTT
V gene: TRBV5-1; J gene: TRBJ2-3; clone size: few; D gene: TRBD2; CDR3 protein: CTSSSTASGVGTDTQYF; CDR3 DNA: TGCACCAGCAGCTCCACGGCTAGCGGGGTTGGCACAGATACGCAGTATTTT
V gene: TRBV3-1; J gene: TRBJ2-7; clone size: few; D gene: .; CDR3 protein: CASSHQQGYEQYF; CDR3 DNA: TGTGCCAGCAGCCACCAACAGGGCTACGAGCAGTACTTC
V gene: TRBV10-3; J gene: TRBJ1-1; clone size: few; D gene: .; CDR3 protein: CAISERTALNTEAFF; CDR3 DNA: TGTGCCATCAGTGAAAGGACAGCCTTGAACACTGAAGCTTTCTTT
V gene: TRBV7-9; J gene: TRBJ2-5; clone size: .; D gene: TRBD1; CDR3 protein: CASSNPGDRVSGTQYF; CDR3 DNA: TGTGCCAGCAGCAACCCAGGGGACAGGGTTTCGGGGACCCAGTACTTC
V gene: TRBV2; J gene: TRBJ2-5; clone size: .; D gene: .; CDR3 protein: CASSEDRVWETQYF; CDR3 DNA: TGTGCCAGCAGTGAAGACAGGGTCTGGGAGACCCAGTACTTC
V gene: TRBV4-1; J gene: TRBJ2-3; clone size: many; D gene: TRBD1; CDR3 protein: CASSRDRATDTQYF; CDR3 DNA: TGCGCCAGCAGCCGGGACAGGGCAACAGATACGCAGTATTTT
V gene: TRBV29-1; J gene: TRBJ1-2; clone size: few; D gene: .; CDR3 protein: CSVEQRGLGGYTF; CDR3 DNA: TGCAGCGTTGAACAACGGGGCTTAGGAGGCTACACCTTC
V gene: TRBV7-2; J gene: TRBJ1-4; clone size: .; D gene: .; CDR3 protein: CASSQFTGSEKLFF; CDR3 DNA: TGTGCCAGCAGCCAATTCACAGGGAGTGAAAAACTGTTTTTT
V gene: TRBV10-3; J gene: TRBJ1-2; clone size: many; D gene: TRBD1; CDR3 protein: CAISEKRQGNGYTF; CDR3 DNA: TGTGCCATCAGTGAAAAAAGACAGGGGAATGGCTACACCTTC
V gene: TRBV28; J gene: TRBJ2-7; clone size: .; D gene: .; CDR3 protein: CASSPLRDINYEQYF; CDR3 DNA: TGTGCCAGCAGCCCCCTCCGGGACATAAACTACGAGCAGTACTTC
V gene: TRBV5-1; J gene: TRBJ1-6; clone size: few; D gene: .; CDR3 protein: CASSLESISPLHF; CDR3 DNA: TGCGCCAGCAGCTTGGAGTCTATCTCACCCCTCCACTTT
V gene: TRBV12-3/TRBV12-4; J gene: TRBJ2-7; clone size: many; D gene: .; CDR3 protein: CASSSTPAAYEQYF; CDR3 DNA: TGTGCCAGCAGCTCCACTCCCGCGGCCTACGAGCAGTACTTC
V gene: TRBV6-5; J gene: TRBJ1-2; clone size: many; D gene: .; CDR3 protein: CASSPGRAYGYTF; CDR3 DNA: TGTGCCAGCAGCCCCGGGCGGGCCTATGGCTACACCTTC
V gene: TRBV7-2; J gene: TRBJ2-7; clone size: many; D gene: TRBD2; CDR3 protein: CASSSRRGRGSSYEQYF; CDR3 DNA: TGTGCCAGCAGCTCCCGTCGAGGGCGGGGGAGCTCCTACGAGCAGTACTTC
V gene: TRBV29-1; J gene: TRBJ1-4; clone size: few; D gene: .; CDR3 protein: CSGGVGGEKLFF; CDR3 DNA: TGCAGCGGGGGTGTGGGCGGTGAAAAACTGTTTTTT
V gene: TRBV21-1; J gene: TRBJ2-7; clone size: few; D gene: .; CDR3 protein: CASSKGGPSGSICNREQYF; CDR3 DNA: TGTGCCAGCAGCAAGGGCGGCCCCTCAGGGTCGATCTGTAATAGAGAGCAGTACTTC
V gene: TRBV5-1; J gene: TRBJ2-2; clone size: few; D gene: .; CDR3 protein: CASRILQGNTGELFF; CDR3 DNA: TGCGCCAGCAGAATCCTACAGGGGAACACCGGGGAGCTGTTTTTT
V gene: TRBV9; J gene: TRBJ2-1; clone size: few; D gene: TRBD2; CDR3 protein: CASSVVGLAGRPGYNEQFF; CDR3 DNA: TGTGCCAGCAGCGTAGTAGGGTTAGCGGGGAGGCCCGGGTACAATGAGCAGTTCTTC
V gene: TRBV5-6; J gene: TRBJ2-1; clone size: few; D gene: .; CDR3 protein: CASSLYLGTLDNEQFF; CDR3 DNA: TGTGCCAGCAGCTTGTACTTGGGGACACTCGACAATGAGCAGTTCTTC
V gene: TRBV10-3; J gene: TRBJ1-1; clone size: few; D gene: .; CDR3 protein: CAISPGHPNTEAFF; CDR3 DNA: TGTGCCATCAGCCCGGGACACCCGAACACTGAAGCTTTCTTT
V gene: TRBV6-1; J gene: TRBJ2-3; clone size: .; D gene: TRBD2; CDR3 protein: CASRAMKGTGGAGTDTQYF; CDR3 DNA: TGTGCCAGCAGGGCCATGAAGGGAACCGGGGGGGCCGGCACAGATACGCAGTATTTT
V gene: TRBV28; J gene: TRBJ2-4; clone size: .; D gene: TRBD2; CDR3 protein: CASSSGGGIAIQNIQYF; CDR3 DNA: TGTGCCAGCAGCTCGGGAGGGGGGATTGCAATTCAAAACATTCAGTACTTC
V gene: TRBV18; J gene: TRBJ2-5; clone size: .; D gene: TRBD1; CDR3 protein: CASSPSIDRGRDNRETQYF; CDR3 DNA: TGTGCCAGCTCACCATCGATAGACAGGGGGCGTGATAATAGGGAGACCCAGTACTTC
V gene: TRBV27; J gene: TRBJ2-2; clone size: .; D gene: .; CDR3 protein: CASHTRVGTGELFF; CDR3 DNA: TGTGCCAGCCACACACGGGTGGGCACCGGGGAGCTGTTTTTT
V gene: TRBV29-1; J gene: TRBJ2-5; clone size: few; D gene: .; CDR3 protein: CSVEEGTDQETQYF; CDR3 DNA: TGCAGCGTTGAAGAAGGAACAGACCAAGAGACCCAGTACTTC
V gene: TRBV6-2/TRBV6-3; J gene: TRBJ2-1; clone size: .; D gene: .; CDR3 protein: CASSSYPAWALTYNEQFF; CDR3 DNA: TGTGCCAGCAGTTCCTACCCCGCATGGGCCTTGACCTACAATGAGCAGTTCTTC
V gene: TRBV7-3; J gene: TRBJ2-3; clone size: .; D gene: TRBD1; CDR3 protein: CASSQNRGDTQYF; CDR3 DNA: TGTGCCAGCAGCCAAAACAGGGGAGATACGCAGTATTTT
V gene: TRBV12-3/TRBV12-4; J gene: TRBJ2-3; clone size: once; D gene: TRBD2; CDR3 protein: CASSPSGGVDMQYF; CDR3 DNA: TGTGCCAGCAGCCCCAGCGGGGGGGTAGATATGCAGTATTTT
V gene: TRBV11-2; J gene: TRBJ1-2; clone size: .; D gene: TRBD1; CDR3 protein: CASSGADRAESYGYTF; CDR3 DNA: TGTGCCAGCAGCGGGGCGGACAGGGCCGAATCATATGGCTACACCTTC
V gene: TRBV2; J gene: TRBJ2-7; clone size: .; D gene: .; CDR3 protein: CASRPLGAAAHEQYF; CDR3 DNA: TGTGCCAGCAGGCCCCTTGGGGCGGCGGCCCACGAGCAGTACTTC
V gene: TRBV7-2; J gene: TRBJ1-1; clone size: .; D gene: .; CDR3 protein: CASSRAYTEAFF; CDR3 DNA: TGTGCCAGCAGCCGAGCCTACACTGAAGCTTTCTTT
V gene: TRBV3-1; J gene: TRBJ2-2; clone size: .; D gene: .; CDR3 protein: CASSLRQGNGELFF; CDR3 DNA: TGTGCCAGCAGCCTCCGCCAGGGGAACGGGGAGCTGTTTTTT
V gene: TRBV2; J gene: TRBJ2-7; clone size: many; D gene: TRBD1; CDR3 protein: CASRATGNSYEQYF; CDR3 DNA: TGTGCCAGCAGGGCGACAGGGAATTCCTACGAGCAGTACTTC
V gene: TRBV6-6; J gene: TRBJ2-4; clone size: many; D gene: .; CDR3 protein: CASSYSTKNIQYF; CDR3 DNA: TGTGCCAGCAGTTACTCGACCAAAAACATTCAGTACTTC
V gene: TRBV7-9; J gene: TRBJ2-3; clone size: .; D gene: .; CDR3 protein: CASSLGVATSTDTQYF; CDR3 DNA: TGTGCCAGCAGCTTAGGGGTGGCAACTAGCACAGATACGCAGTATTTT
V gene: TRBV7-9; J gene: TRBJ2-6; clone size: .; D gene: TRBD1; CDR3 protein: CASSLGPTGNGANVLTF; CDR3 DNA: TGTGCCAGCAGCTTAGGCCCGACAGGGAACGGGGCCAACGTCCTGACTTTC
V gene: TRBV5-5; J gene: TRBJ2-2; clone size: few; D gene: .; CDR3 protein: CASRFSGVNTGELFF; CDR3 DNA: TGTGCCAGCAGATTTTCCGGGGTAAACACCGGGGAGCTGTTTTTT
V gene: TRBV5-1; J gene: TRBJ2-1; clone size: .; D gene: TRBD2; CDR3 protein: CASSLGSGGVRRNEQFF; CDR3 DNA: TGCGCCAGCAGCTTGGGAAGCGGGGGCGTCCGTCGCAATGAGCAGTTCTTC
V gene: TRBV3-1; J gene: TRBJ2-1; clone size: many; D gene: .; CDR3 protein: CASSLGSPGRNEQFF; CDR3 DNA: TGTGCCAGCAGCCTTGGATCTCCCGGAAGGAATGAGCAGTTCTTC
V gene: TRBV9; J gene: TRBJ1-2; clone size: .; D gene: .; CDR3 protein: CASRSQLEGYGYTF; CDR3 DNA: TGTGCCAGCAGATCACAGCTCGAGGGCTATGGCTACACCTTC
V gene: TRBV28; J gene: TRBJ1-2; clone size: many; D gene: .; CDR3 protein: CASSFSGNYGYTF; CDR3 DNA: TGTGCCAGCAGTTTCTCCGGAAACTATGGCTACACCTTC
V gene: TRBV7-9; J gene: TRBJ1-1; clone size: .; D gene: .; CDR3 protein: CASSPMITEAFF; CDR3 DNA: TGTGCCAGCAGCCCCATGATCACTGAAGCTTTCTTT
V gene: TRBV27; J gene: TRBJ2-7; clone size: many; D gene: TRBD2; CDR3 protein: CASSPREFYEQYF; CDR3 DNA: TGTGCCAGCAGTCCGCGGGAGTTCTACGAGCAGTACTTC
V gene: TRBV7-2; J gene: TRBJ1-2; clone size: many; D gene: .; CDR3 protein: CASNLFGGRSYGYTF; CDR3 DNA: TGTGCCAGCAACCTGTTCGGGGGGCGAAGCTATGGCTACACCTTC
V gene: TRBV20-1; J gene: TRBJ2-1; clone size: .; D gene: TRBD2; CDR3 protein: CSAFSGGTYNEHFF; CDR3 DNA: TGCAGTGCTTTTAGCGGGGGGACTTACAATGAGCACTTCTTC
V gene: TRBV5-1; J gene: TRBJ2-5; clone size: few; D gene: .; CDR3 protein: CASRADEPGTQYF; CDR3 DNA: TGCGCCAGCAGAGCGGACGAACCTGGGACCCAGTACTTC
V gene: TRBV10-3; J gene: TRBJ2-7; clone size: many; D gene: TRBD1; CDR3 protein: CAISQTGMLEQYF; CDR3 DNA: TGTGCCATCAGTCAGACAGGGATGCTAGAGCAGTACTTC
V gene: TRBV20-1; J gene: TRBJ1-3; clone size: .; D gene: .; CDR3 protein: CSARGTGRSWGNTTYF; CDR3 DNA: TGCAGTGCTAGGGGGACGGGCAGGTCCTGGGGAAACACCACATATTTT
V gene: TRBV28; J gene: TRBJ1-1; clone size: .; D gene: .; CDR3 protein: CASSYRTEAFF; CDR3 DNA: TGTGCCAGCAGCTACCGGACTGAAGCTTTCTTT
V gene: TRBV2; J gene: TRBJ1-2; clone size: many; D gene: .; CDR3 protein: CASTTDLVGYTF; CDR3 DNA: TGTGCCAGTACCACCGATCTGGTTGGCTACACCTTC
V gene: TRBV3-1; J gene: TRBJ1-1; clone size: few; D gene: TRBD1; CDR3 protein: CASSQGQGPQRAFF; CDR3 DNA: TGTGCCAGCAGCCAAGGACAGGGCCCCCAGAGGGCTTTCTTT
V gene: TRBV3-1; J gene: TRBJ2-1; clone size: many; D gene: TRBD2; CDR3 protein: CASSLGTRASYNEQFF; CDR3 DNA: TGTGCCAGCAGCCTTGGGACTAGAGCCTCTTACAATGAGCAGTTCTTC
V gene: TRBV28; J gene: TRBJ2-7; clone size: .; D gene: .; CDR3 protein: CASSFRRGEVYEQYF; CDR3 DNA: TGTGCCAGCAGCTTTAGGAGGGGGGAAGTCTACGAGCAGTACTTC
V gene: TRBV28; J gene: TRBJ1-2; clone size: many; D gene: TRBD1; CDR3 protein: CASSFRDRAILAGYGYTF; CDR3 DNA: TGTGCCAGCAGTTTCCGGGACAGGGCTATTCTCGCGGGGTATGGCTACACCTTC
V gene: TRBV12-3/TRBV12-4; J gene: TRBJ2-7; clone size: .; D gene: TRBD2; CDR3 protein: CASSLARRGLATSYEQYF; CDR3 DNA: TGTGCCAGCAGTTTAGCGCGAAGGGGACTAGCCACTTCCTACGAGCAGTACTTC
V gene: TRBV7-2; J gene: TRBJ1-6; clone size: .; D gene: .; CDR3 protein: CASSLGGRTRSPLHF; CDR3 DNA: TGTGCCAGCAGCTTAGGCGGCAGGACCAGATCACCCCTCCACTTT